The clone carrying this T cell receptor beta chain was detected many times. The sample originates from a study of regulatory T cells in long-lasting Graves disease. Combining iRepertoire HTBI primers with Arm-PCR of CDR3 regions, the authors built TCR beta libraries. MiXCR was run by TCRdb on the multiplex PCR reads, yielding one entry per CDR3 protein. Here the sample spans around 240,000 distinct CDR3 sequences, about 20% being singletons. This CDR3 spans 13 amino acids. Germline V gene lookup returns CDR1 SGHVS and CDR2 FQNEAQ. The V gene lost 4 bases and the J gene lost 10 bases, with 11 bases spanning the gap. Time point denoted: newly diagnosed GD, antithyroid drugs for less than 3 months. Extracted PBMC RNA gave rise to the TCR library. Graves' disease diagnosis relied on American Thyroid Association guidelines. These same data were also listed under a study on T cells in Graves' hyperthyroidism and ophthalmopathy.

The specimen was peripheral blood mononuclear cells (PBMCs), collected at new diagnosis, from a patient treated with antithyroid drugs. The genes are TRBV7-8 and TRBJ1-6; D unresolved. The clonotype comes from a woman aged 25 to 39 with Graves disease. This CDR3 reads CASSSSEESPLHF. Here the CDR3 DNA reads TGTGCCAGCAGCTCATCAGAAGAGTCACCCCTCCACTTT. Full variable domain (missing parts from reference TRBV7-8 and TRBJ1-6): GAGVSQSPRYKVAKRGQDVALRCDPISGHVSLFWYQQALGQGPEFLTYFQNEAQLDKSGLPSDRFFAERPEGSVSTLKIQRTQQEDSAVYLCASSSSEESPLHFGNGTRLTVT.